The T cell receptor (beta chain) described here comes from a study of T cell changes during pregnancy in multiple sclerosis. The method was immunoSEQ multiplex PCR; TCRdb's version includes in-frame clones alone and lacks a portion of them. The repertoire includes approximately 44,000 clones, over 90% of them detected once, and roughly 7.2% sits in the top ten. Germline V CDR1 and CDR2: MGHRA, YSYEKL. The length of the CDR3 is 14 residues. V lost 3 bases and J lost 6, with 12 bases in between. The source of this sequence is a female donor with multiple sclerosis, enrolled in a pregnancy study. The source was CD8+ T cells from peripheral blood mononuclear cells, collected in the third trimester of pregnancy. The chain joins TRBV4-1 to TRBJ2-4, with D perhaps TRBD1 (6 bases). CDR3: CASSHAGQINIQYF. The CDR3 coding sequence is TGCGCCAGCAGCCACGCCGGACAGATAAACATTCAGTACTTC.